The 18 T cell receptor beta chains below all came from one sample that was sequenced in a study of blood T cell repertoires in COVID-19. Data came from immunoSEQ multiplex PCR; TCRdb stores just in-frame clones and leaves some out. Of about 200,000 clones listed, approximately 81% are singletons. The sample taken for sequencing was peripheral blood. All receptors come from a woman older than 75 with acute or convalescent COVID-19.

The chain uses TRBV27 and TRBJ2-7; weak D call: TRBD2 (6 bases). Germline V lookup: CDR1 MNHEY, CDR2 SMNVEV (reference sequence). The V end was cut by 5 bases, the J end by 3 bases, with 23 bases between. CDR3 length: 17 residues. Written as DNA, the CDR3 is TGTGCCAGCAGTCCTAAGAAGGAGGGTCTCGCCCTCTACGAGCAGTACTTC. Amino acids: CASSPKKEGLALYEQYF.

This clone was seen a single time. This sequence joins TRBV21-1 and TRBJ2-7; no check of the table's D call, TRBD1, against the DNA was made. TRBV21-1 is labeled a pseudogene. The CDR3 length is 15 residues. CDR3 nucleotides: TGTGCCAGCAGCAAAGCCGACAGGGCCTCCTACGAGCAGTACTTC. Residues: CASSKADRASYEQYF.

This chain links TRBV14 with TRBJ2-5; 8 bases map to TRBD1. The CDR3 sequence is 14 residues long. In germline, CDR1 is SGHDN, CDR2 FVKESK. V lost 4 bases to trimming and J lost 5 bases; unmatched junction nucleotides: 6. The DNA of the CDR3 is TGTGCCAGCAGCCGGGACAGGTCGACGGAGACCCAGTACTTC. Amino acid sequence: CASSRDRSTETQYF.

CDR3 loop: CASSLGQSYNEQFF. The CDR3 DNA sequence: TGCGCCAGCAGCCTTGGACAGTCATACAATGAGCAGTTCTTC. The genes are TRBV5-1 and TRBJ2-1; tentative D call: TRBD1 (6 bases). V dropped 4 bases and J dropped 4 bases, with 12 bases sitting between them. CDR1 and CDR2 (germline): SGHRS, YFSETQ. The CDR3 length is 14 residues.

CDR3 sequence (DNA): TGTGCCAGCAGCCAAGTCAGGGGAGAGACCCAGTACTTC. Translating gives CASSQVRGETQYF. The chain carries TRBV14 and TRBJ2-5; possibly TRBD1 for D (6 bases). The CDR3 totals 13 residues. Trimming cost V 1 base and J 4 bases, with 7 bases left between them. CDR1 SGHDN and CDR2 FVKESK come from the germline V gene.

Only a few counts were recorded for this clone. The chain joins TRBV7-2 to TRBJ1-5, with a weak D call TRBD1 (6 bases). The CDR3 extends over 14 amino acids. V lost 6 bases to trimming and J lost 4 bases, with 13 bases between them. Germline lookup yields CDR1 SGHTA and CDR2 FQGNSA. The CDR3 DNA sequence: TGTGCCAGCAGTCGCGGGGGCGGGAATCAGCCCCAGCATTTT. Protein product: CASSRGGGNQPQHF.

This clone has a handful of counts. V is TRBV9 and J is TRBJ1-1; TRBD1 might be the D (6 bases). Trimming shortened V by 10 bases and J by 5 bases, and 12 bases separated the two germline ends. CDR1 SGDLS and CDR2 YYNGEE come from the germline V gene. The CDR3 has 11 residues. CDR3 residues: CASGGRTEAFF. As DNA, the CDR3 is TGTGCCTCGGGGGGGCGGACTGAAGCTTTCTTT.

The chain is built from TRBV6-1 and TRBJ1-5; weak D call: TRBD1 (5 bases). Germline CDR1 MNHNS, CDR2 SASEGT. This CDR3 comprises 15 residues. V was clipped by 2 bases and J by 5 bases, with 13 bases between them. CDR3 in DNA: TGTGCCAGCAGTGAACACAGGAGGGTGGATCAGCCCCAGCATTTT. Amino acids: CASSEHRRVDQPQHF.

This clone was detected only once. The V gene is TRBV19, the J gene TRBJ2-7; 7 bases map to TRBD1. With V trimmed by 4 bases and J by 1 base, 10 bases remained unmatched. This CDR3 has 16 residues. Germline lookup yields CDR1 LNHDA and CDR2 SQIVND (reference sequence). Here the CDR3 DNA reads TGTGCCAGTAGTAACCCTAACAGGGGTCCTTCCTACGAGCAGTACTTC. Its translation: CASSNPNRGPSYEQYF.

This chain connects TRBV29-1 to TRBJ2-3; 7 nucleotides align to TRBD2. Germline loops: CDR1 SQVTM, CDR2 ANQGSEA. The CDR3 extends over 14 amino acids. The J segment lost 1 base and the V segment lost 7 bases, leaving 8 bases of the junction unmatched. Here the CDR3 DNA reads TGCAGCGGGGAGGGTGCGTGGGGCACAGATACGCAGTATTTT. Encoded protein: CSGEGAWGTDTQYF.

The rearrangement links TRBV5-6 to TRBJ1-1, with TRBD1 matching over 8 bases. Trimming cost V 4 bases and J 3 bases; bases outside gene matches: 8. Germline lookup yields CDR1 SGHDT and CDR2 YYEEEE. CDR3 length equals 15 residues. CDR3 loop: CASSPGQGPDTEAFF. The CDR3 DNA reads TGTGCCAGCAGCCCCGGACAGGGACCAGACACTGAAGCTTTCTTT.

Comment on this clone: The same CDR3 arises from other DNA sequences in this sample as well. This chain connects TRBV19 to TRBJ2-5; 8 nucleotides match TRBD1. The CDR3 has 14 residues. Germline CDR1 is LNHDA and CDR2 is SQIVND (reference sequence). V trimming: 2 bases; J trimming: 4 bases; junction bases outside the gene matches: 3. Here the CDR3 DNA reads TGTGCCAGTAGTATACCAGGGGGCGGAGAGACCCAGTACTTC. This codes for CASSIPGGGETQYF.

This clone occurred a few times. CDR3 nucleotides: TGTGCCAGCAGACCCACAGGGCTCGTTGCTCTCGACGAGCAGTACTTC. The encoded protein is CASRPTGLVALDEQYF. The chain links TRBV27 to TRBJ2-7; a weak D match, TRBD1 (6 bases). CDR1 and CDR2 (germline): MNHEY, SMNVEV (reference sequence). This CDR3 contains 16 residues. Trimming left V 6 bases short and J 5 bases short, with 23 bases between.

The table lists this clone with a count of one. The CDR3 is CASSSKGTAGNTIYF. The CDR3 DNA reads TGCGCCAGCAGCTCGAAGGGGACAGCTGGAAACACCATATATTTT. The chain combines TRBV5-1 with TRBJ1-3, with TRBD1 identical over 7 bases. Germline CDR1 SGHRS, CDR2 YFSETQ. The CDR3 length is 15 residues. After removal of 3 bases from V and 2 bases from J, the junction contained 5 bases not matched to a gene.

The chain links TRBV28 to TRBJ2-7, with 9 bases lining up with TRBD1. After removal of 6 bases from V and 6 bases from J, the junction contained 6 bases not matched to a gene. Per germline, CDR1 MDHEN and CDR2 SYDVKM. The CDR3 is 13 residues long. CDR3 in DNA: TGTGCCAGCAGGAGGACAGGGGAGGTCGAGCAGTACTTC. Protein: CASRRTGEVEQYF.

The chain joins TRBV10-3 to TRBJ2-5; weak D call: TRBD1 (6 bases). The CDR3 consists of 14 residues. V was pared by 6 bases and J by 2 bases, with 13 bases between. Germline CDR1 reads ENHRY; CDR2 reads SYGVKD. In DNA form, the CDR3 reads TGTGCCATCAGAACGGACAGTGGGCAAGAGACCCAGTACTTC. Amino acids: CAIRTDSGQETQYF.

This clone was recorded a few times. The chain is built from TRBV27 and TRBJ2-3; D is possibly TRBD2 (5 bases). The CDR3 length is 15 residues. Per germline, CDR1 MNHEY and CDR2 SMNVEV (reference sequence). V was pared by 4 bases and J by 6 bases, with 17 bases between. The CDR3, as DNA: TGTGCCAGCAGTTCGCCCCGTTTTGGGGAGGATACGCAGTATTTT. Translated, it gives CASSSPRFGEDTQYF.

There are a few counts of this clone. V and J are TRBV19 and TRBJ2-1, with D maybe TRBD2 (6 bases). There are 20 residues in the CDR3. Per the germline V gene, CDR1 is LNHDA and CDR2 is SQIVND (reference sequence). Trimming removed 9 bases from V and 0 bases from J, with 30 bases in between. The CDR3 spells CARGGDTPNRLPSSYNEQFF. The DNA of the CDR3 is TGTGCCAGAGGAGGGGATACGCCGAATCGACTTCCAAGCTCCTACAATGAGCAGTTCTTC.